Presented here are 8 T cell receptor beta chains from one specimen sequenced in a study of PD-1 blockade in classical Hodgkin lymphoma. The method was immunoSEQ multiplex PCR; TCRdb's version includes in-frame clones alone and lacks a portion of them. Among some 96,000 clones, about nine tenths were seen once, and the ten largest hold 2.8%. Every patient had relapsed following autologous stem cell transplantation, and cohorts differed in brentuximab vedotin exposure. The sample in question was peripheral blood mononuclear cells (PBMCs), obtained at baseline. All receptors derive from a human donor with classical Hodgkin lymphoma.

The rearrangement links TRBV6-5 to TRBJ2-7; 14 bases are shared with TRBD2. Germline-derived CDR1 and CDR2 are MNHEY and SVGAGI. The CDR3 length is 13 residues. V gave up 6 bases and J gave up 6 bases; unmatched junction bases: 1. CDR3 residues: CASRGLAGVEQYF. DNA of the CDR3: TGTGCCAGCAGGGGACTAGCGGGAGTCGAGCAGTACTTC.

The chain joins TRBV27 to TRBJ2-1; D is possibly TRBD2 (6 bases). This CDR3 spans 16 amino acids. V was pared by 3 bases and J by 9 bases, with 21 bases between. Germline lookup yields CDR1 MNHEY and CDR2 SMNVEV (reference sequence). CDR3 in amino acids: CASSFKLVGGYGEQFF. CDR3 DNA sequence: TGTGCCAGCAGTTTTAAGCTCGTGGGAGGATATGGTGAGCAGTTCTTC.

This chain joins TRBV5-1 and TRBJ2-2; D might be TRBD2 (5 bases). Germline-derived CDR1 and CDR2 are SGHRS and YFSETQ. The CDR3 spans 19 residues. V was trimmed by 0 bases and J by 1 base, leaving 19 bases between them. CDR3: CASSLAFSRTTKNTGELFF. Here the CDR3 DNA reads TGCGCCAGCAGCTTGGCCTTTTCTCGGACGACTAAGAACACCGGGGAGCTGTTTTTT.

This chain uses TRBV29-1 with TRBJ2-3, with D perhaps TRBD2 (6 bases). The CDR3 has 15 amino acids. The V gene lost 6 bases and the J gene lost 0 bases, with 16 bases spanning the gap. Germline V CDR1 and CDR2: SQVTM, ANQGSEA. The CDR3, as DNA: TGCAGCGTGGGGGGAACAGGCGTTAGCACAGATACGCAGTATTTT. It encodes CSVGGTGVSTDTQYF.

The chain carries TRBV19 and TRBJ2-2, with 10 bases that match TRBD1. This CDR3 region has 15 residues. The V and J ends lost 6 bases and 3 bases, in that order; junction bases with no gene match: 4. In germline, CDR1 is LNHDA, CDR2 SQIVND (reference sequence). The CDR3 here is CASRRGQGHTGELFF. As DNA, the CDR3 is TGTGCCAGTAGGCGGGGACAGGGGCACACCGGGGAGCTGTTTTTT.

CDR3: CASSLGGPHEQFF. CDR3 DNA sequence: TGTGCCAGCAGCTTAGGGGGGCCCCATGAGCAGTTCTTC. The chain has TRBV13 and TRBJ2-1; TRBD1 is a possible D gene (5 bases). Per germline, CDR1 PRHDT and CDR2 FYEKMQ (reference sequence). Trimming took 0 bases from V and 8 from J, leaving 8 bases between them. The CDR3 has 13 residues.

This chain uses TRBV5-4 with TRBJ2-7; TRBD2 might be the D (6 bases). With 3 bases removed from V and 2 bases from J, the gap between germline ends came to 6 bases. The CDR3 consists of 12 residues. From germline, CDR1 is SGHNT and CDR2 YYREEE (reference sequence). The CDR3 spells CASSSGAYEQYF. The DNA for the CDR3 is TGTGCCAGCAGCTCGGGGGCCTACGAGCAGTACTTC.

The chain links TRBV18 to TRBJ2-7; D may match TRBD1 or TRBD2 (5 bases each). The CDR3 sequence is 15 residues long. CDR1 KGHSH and CDR2 LQKENI come from the germline V gene. Deletions cut 1 base from V and 1 base from J, with 11 bases between. CDR3 loop: CASSPLRDGSYEQYF. The CDR3, as DNA: TGTGCCAGCTCACCACTCCGGGACGGGTCCTACGAGCAGTACTTC.